These T cell receptor beta chains were read from a single sample in a study of T cells in Graves' hyperthyroidism and ophthalmopathy. TCRdb recomputed calls from the multiplex PCR reads with MiXCR, one row per CDR3 protein. The data contain 450,000 to 650,000 distinct CDR3 sequences, around 20% of them singletons. The specimen was blood. These receptors were collected from a man aged 18 to 30 with Graves' hyperthyroidism. CDR3s include the opening cysteine and the closing phenylalanine or tryptophan. D genes are given only for firm matches. Clone sizes are given selectively: once, few, many, or a class where the clone is expanded.

V gene,D gene,clone size,CDR3 length,J gene,CDR3 protein,CDR3 DNA
TRBV29-1,-,many,13,TRBJ2-7,CSVSDGMWDEQYF,TGCAGCGTCAGCGACGGGATGTGGGACGAGCAGTACTTC
TRBV6-1,-,many,13,TRBJ2-2,CASSEAEAGELFF,TGTGCCAGCAGTGAAGCGGAAGCCGGGGAGCTGTTTTTT
TRBV24-1,TRBD1,many,14,TRBJ1-5,CATKGQGAGQPQHF,TGTGCCACCAAAGGACAGGGGGCCGGTCAGCCCCAGCATTTT
TRBV12-3/TRBV12-4,-,-,11,TRBJ1-1,CASSTYNQAFF,TGTGCCAGCAGTACTTATAATCAAGCTTTCTTT
TRBV29-1,-,many,13,TRBJ2-5,CSVRGGEGETQYF,TGCAGCGTTAGAGGAGGGGAAGGAGAGACCCAGTACTTC
TRBV12-3/TRBV12-4,-,once,14,TRBJ1-1,CASSLALAGVEAFF,TGTGCCAGCAGTTTAGCGCTTGCGGGGGTTGAAGCTTTCTTT
TRBV28,TRBD1,many,14,TRBJ1-2,CASSTGTGGGGYTF,TGTGCCAGCAGTACGGGGACAGGGGGCGGTGGCTACACCTTC
TRBV19,-,many,16,TRBJ1-5,CASTPVGGRSNQPQHF,TGTGCCAGTACACCCGTCGGGGGGAGAAGCAATCAGCCCCAGCATTTT
TRBV12-3/TRBV12-4,-,many,11,TRBJ1-2,CASSSRTGYTF,TGTGCCAGCAGTTCCCGAACTGGCTACACCTTC
TRBV12-3/TRBV12-4,TRBD1,many,15,TRBJ1-1,CASSPGTGSDEGAFF,TGTGCCAGCAGTCCGGGGACAGGGAGCGATGAAGGAGCTTTCTTT
TRBV28,-,many,15,TRBJ1-5,CASSPGRGPMQPQHF,TGTGCCAGCAGTCCGGGACGCGGTCCCATGCAGCCCCAGCATTTT
TRBV20-1,-,many,13,TRBJ1-2,CSARDRVNYGYTF,TGCAGTGCTAGAGATCGCGTTAACTATGGCTACACCTTC
TRBV13,-,many,13,TRBJ2-7,CASSDSNSYEQYF,TGTGCCAGCTCCGACAGTAACTCCTACGAGCAGTACTTC
TRBV28,-,many,16,TRBJ2-2,CASSLCKCVRNGELFF,TGTGCCAGCAGTTTATGCAAATGTGTCCGAAACGGGGAGCTGTTTTTT
TRBV12-5,-,few,16,TRBJ1-1,CASGLVLGGTSTEAFF,TGTGCTAGTGGTTTGGTACTGGGGGGGACTAGTACTGAAGCTTTCTTT
TRBV6-1,-,many,13,TRBJ2-3,CASSETRAHTQYF,TGTGCCAGCAGTGAAACCCGGGCGCATACGCAGTATTTT
TRBV7-6,-,many,13,TRBJ1-2,CASSARGAEGYTF,TGTGCCAGCAGCGCCAGGGGTGCGGAAGGCTACACCTTC
TRBV2,-,many,14,TRBJ1-1,CASSPELVNTEAFF,TGTGCCAGCAGCCCTGAGTTGGTGAACACTGAAGCTTTCTTT
TRBV11-2,-,-,12,TRBJ1-1,CASSFQGPGAFF,TGTGCCAGCAGCTTCCAGGGGCCGGGAGCTTTCTTT
TRBV10-3,-,-,13,TRBJ1-1,CAFRTALNTEAFF,TGTGCCTTTCGGACAGCCCTAAACACTGAAGCTTTCTTT
TRBV11-2,TRBD1,many,18,TRBJ2-6,CASSFRTGVRAGANVLTF,TGTGCCAGCAGCTTTCGGACAGGTGTCAGGGCTGGGGCCAACGTCCTGACTTTC
TRBV29-1,-,many,12,TRBJ1-2,CSVGGPIYGYTF,TGCAGCGTTGGGGGACCTATCTATGGCTACACCTTC
TRBV27,TRBD1,many,16,TRBJ1-1,CASLPFAGQGFTEAFF,TGTGCCAGCCTACCTTTTGCGGGACAGGGTTTCACTGAAGCTTTCTTT
TRBV20-1,-,many,14,TRBJ1-3,CSARVRVSGNTIYF,TGCAGTGCTAGGGTCAGGGTATCTGGAAACACCATATATTTT
TRBV12-3/TRBV12-4,-,many,12,TRBJ1-5,CASTRGNQPQHF,TGTGCCAGCACCAGGGGTAATCAGCCCCAGCATTTT
TRBV11-2,-,many,14,TRBJ2-7,CASSLLGGGDEQYF,TGTGCCAGCAGCCTATTGGGGGGGGGCGACGAGCAGTACTTC
TRBV19,-,many,16,TRBJ1-4,CASSGGLAATNEKLFF,TGTGCCAGTAGCGGAGGGTTGGCGGCAACTAATGAAAAACTGTTTTTT
TRBV20-1,TRBD2,-,15,TRBJ2-7,CSAARLAGEINEQYF,TGCAGTGCTGCCAGGCTAGCGGGAGAAATCAACGAGCAGTACTTC
TRBV7-9,-,few,14,TRBJ1-2,CASSSSDSIYGYTF,TGTGCCAGCAGCTCCTCGGACAGCATCTATGGCTACACCTTC
TRBV4-1,-,few,16,TRBJ1-6,CASSSPEARMKSPLHF,TGCGCCAGCAGTTCCCCAGAGGCGCGTATGAAATCACCCCTCCACTTT
TRBV6-5,TRBD2,many,15,TRBJ2-7,CASSYTSGGSYEQYF,TGTGCCAGCAGTTACACTAGCGGGGGCTCCTACGAGCAGTACTTC
TRBV2,TRBD1,many,14,TRBJ1-2,CASSDGTGAGGYTF,TGTGCCAGCAGTGATGGGACAGGGGCGGGTGGCTACACCTTC
TRBV11-2,-,once,16,TRBJ2-5,CASSNHPGPIGETQYF,TGTGCCAGCAGCAACCACCCGGGACCGATAGGGGAGACCCAGTACTTC
TRBV6-1,TRBD1,few,17,TRBJ1-3,CASSQAGTGASGNTIYF,TGTGCCAGCAGTCAGGCCGGGACAGGGGCCTCTGGAAACACCATATATTTT
TRBV6-1,-,-,14,TRBJ2-5,CAARRGNDEWAQYF,TGTGCAGCCCGGAGGGGGAACGACGAGTGGGCCCAGTACTTC
TRBV10-2,-,once,12,TRBJ1-2,CASRMYDYGYTF,TGCGCCAGCCGTATGTACGACTATGGCTACACCTTC
TRBV11-2,-,many,13,TRBJ1-1,CASSLTRGTEAFF,TGTGCCAGCAGCTTAACTAGGGGGACTGAAGCTTTCTTT
TRBV6-2/TRBV6-3,-,many,13,TRBJ1-1,CASSYIGGTEAFF,TGTGCCAGCAGTTACATCGGGGGCACTGAAGCTTTCTTT
TRBV5-1,TRBD2,-,15,TRBJ2-7,CASSFRLAGGNEQYF,TGCGCCAGCAGCTTCAGACTAGCGGGGGGAAACGAGCAGTACTTC
TRBV12-3/TRBV12-4,TRBD1,few,15,TRBJ2-2,CASSPGTGAGGELFF,TGTGCCAGCAGTCCCGGGACAGGGGCCGGCGGGGAGCTGTTTTTT
TRBV27,-,many,14,TRBJ2-7,CASSLRLGRFEQYF,TGTGCCAGCAGTTTACGCCTGGGGCGCTTCGAGCAGTACTTC
TRBV28,-,-,16,TRBJ1-5,CASSLFRTGRSQPQHF,TGTGCCAGCAGTTTATTCCGCACAGGGAGATCGCAGCCCCAGCATTTT
TRBV15,-,-,15,TRBJ2-2,CATSRGTANTGELFF,TGTGCCACCAGCAGAGGTACAGCGAACACCGGGGAGCTGTTTTTT
TRBV4-1,TRBD1,-,14,TRBJ1-1,CASSQMGQGGQAFF,TGCGCCAGCAGCCAGATGGGGCAGGGGGGACAAGCTTTCTTT
TRBV20-1,TRBD1,-,16,TRBJ1-6,CSVPGGSLNLLSPFHF,TGCAGTGTCCCAGGGGGATCTTTGAACCTCTTGTCACCCTTCCACTTT
TRBV20-1,TRBD1,many,13,TRBJ2-5,CSASTGGQETQYF,TGCAGTGCTAGCACAGGGGGCCAAGAGACCCAGTACTTC
TRBV7-8,-,many,14,TRBJ1-1,CASSLCCGHTEAFF,TGTGCCAGCAGCTTATGTTGCGGGCACACTGAAGCTTTCTTT
TRBV4-1,-,-,16,TRBJ1-2,CASSHRGGDPNYGYTF,TGCGCCAGCAGCCACCGCGGGGGGGATCCTAACTATGGCTACACCTTC